The 20 T cell receptor beta chains presented below share a single source sample, sequenced in a study of post-analysis software for immune sequencing data (dated by TCRdb to the mid-2010s). Overall study outcomes, separate from this receptor: Significantly higher frequencies in patients than in controls were found for about five TRBV segments, including TRBV5-6, TRBV5-1 and TRBV20-1.

Libraries were built with PCR. The data were produced on an Illumina HiSeq 2500. To reduce PCR and sequencing biases, unique molecular identifiers were built into the TCR beta cDNA libraries. The public reads were quality trimmed at Q25 with fastp and then assembled into clones with MiXCR by TCRdb, keeping productive beta chains. Rows are combined by CDR3 protein, so each entry shows the most common genes and DNA. The sample table holds a few hundred thousand distinct CDR3 sequences, of which approximately 38% were seen once. The ten largest clones represent 6.5% to 8% of the sample. The antigens these receptors bind are not known. The material sequenced was blood. These receptors were obtained from a girl aged 2-10 years with multiple sclerosis.

This clonotype was found a few times. The rearrangement uses TRBV5-1 and TRBJ1-5; the D is unclear. CDR3 length: 13 residues. CDR1 is SGHRS and CDR2 is YFSETQ in the germline V gene. Trimming took off 5 bases at V and 1 base at J, with 7 bases between the two ends. The CDR3 sequence: CASRSGSNQPQHF. The CDR3 coding sequence is TGCGCCAGCAGAAGCGGGAGCAATCAGCCCCAGCATTTT.

V and J are TRBV20-1 and TRBJ2-1; D perhaps matches TRBD2 (5 bases). V was shortened by 3 bases and J by 8 bases, with 14 bases between the two germline ends. The germline V gene has CDR1 DFQATT and CDR2 SNEGSKA (reference sequence). The CDR3 loop spans 13 amino acids. CDR3 nucleotide sequence: TGCAGTGCTAGCACTAGAGCGGCATATGAGCAGTTCTTC. This codes for CSASTRAAYEQFF.

On this clonotype: The junction shows a germline mismatch at one end, possibly a read error. V usage is TRBV6-5 and J usage is TRBJ2-5; TRBD2 is a possible D gene (6 bases). The CDR3 sequence is 13 residues long. CDR1 MNHEY and CDR2 SVGAGI come from the germline V gene. The CDR3 reads CASSYGLQEPQYF. CDR3 nucleotides: TGTGCCAGCAGTTACGGACTACAAGAGCCCCAGTACTTC.

This chain connects TRBV7-9 to TRBJ2-3; the match to TRBD1 covers 10 bases. The CDR3 length is 17 residues. V lost 5 bases, J lost 2 bases, and 10 bases stayed unmatched. Germline CDR1 reads SEHNR; CDR2 reads FQNEAQ (reference sequence). CDR3 sequence (DNA): TGTGCCAGCAGCGACCTGACAGGGGGCATTGACACAGATACGCAGTATTTT. Its translation: CASSDLTGGIDTDTQYF.

The chain recombines TRBV7-9 with TRBJ2-7; TRBD1 agrees at 9 bases. J gave up 3 bases and V 5 bases, and 8 bases lay outside the gene matches. CDR1 is SEHNR and CDR2 is FQNEAQ in the germline V gene (reference sequence). This CDR3 region has 15 residues. CDR3 amino acids: CASSLGRTGVYEQYF. The CDR3 nucleotides read TGTGCCAGCAGCCTAGGGCGGACAGGGGTCTACGAGCAGTACTTC.

The chain combines TRBV29-1 with TRBJ2-1; 8 bases match TRBD2. Per germline, CDR1 SQVTM and CDR2 ANQGSEA. V was clipped by 0 bases and J by 2 bases; unmatched bases: 6. The CDR3 loop spans 16 amino acids. The CDR3 here is CSVEEGGRPTYNEQFF. As DNA, the CDR3 is TGCAGCGTTGAAGAGGGCGGGAGGCCAACCTACAATGAGCAGTTCTTC.

J is TRBJ2-7 and V is TRBV20-1, with D maybe TRBD1 (6 bases). The CDR3 totals 12 residues. The germline V gene encodes CDR1 DFQATT and CDR2 SNEGSKA (reference sequence). V was clipped by 6 bases and J by 4 bases, with 13 bases between them. The CDR3 spells CSATETGYEQYF. The CDR3 coding sequence is TGCAGTGCCACGGAAACAGGGTACGAGCAGTACTTC.

V gene TRBV6-5 combines with J gene TRBJ2-7; D unclear. The CDR3 totals 13 residues. Germline V lookup: CDR1 MNHEY, CDR2 SVGAGI. Trimming took 5 bases from V and 2 from J, leaving 10 bases between them. The chain's CDR3 is CASSVPVTYEQYF. CDR3 DNA sequence: TGTGCCAGCAGTGTGCCGGTAACCTACGAGCAGTACTTC.

The chain joins TRBV3-1 to TRBJ1-4; D remains unclear. The V gene's germline CDR1 is LGHDT and CDR2 YNNKEL (reference sequence). This CDR3 is built from 15 residues. The V gene lost 2 bases and the J gene lost 0 bases, with 7 bases spanning the gap. The CDR3 protein is CASSQQATTNEKLFF. The DNA of the CDR3 is TGTGCCAGCAGCCAACAGGCAACAACTAATGAAAAACTGTTTTTT.

The chain links TRBV11-2 to TRBJ2-1; 10 bases are a match to TRBD2. Germline CDR1 reads SGHAT; CDR2 reads FQNNGV. V gave up 2 bases and J gave up 2 bases; unmatched junction bases: 6. The CDR3 runs 17 residues. As DNA, the CDR3 is TGTGCCAGCAGCTTATTTCTAACTAGCGGGGCCTACAATGAGCAGTTCTTC. Residues: CASSLFLTSGAYNEQFF.

On this clonotype itself: One junction end does not reproduce the germline sequence, and a read error may be involved. The CDR3 DNA sequence: TGCGCCAGCAGCCAAGTCCTGTATGAGCAGGTCTTC. It specifies CASSQVLYEQVF. V is TRBV4-1 and J is TRBJ2-1; D ambiguous. There are 12 residues in the CDR3. CDR1 MGHRA and CDR2 YSYEKL come from the germline V gene.

This clonotype has only a few counts. The chain is built from TRBV20-1 and TRBJ1-5, with 8 bases matching TRBD1. With V trimmed by 3 bases and J by 1 base, 2 bases remained unmatched. This CDR3 has 14 residues. The germline gives CDR1 DFQATT, CDR2 SNEGSKA (reference sequence). The CDR3 DNA reads TGCAGTGCTAGTGGACAGGGAAGCAATCAGCCCCAGCATTTT. Translated, it gives CSASGQGSNQPQHF.

This clonotype has only a few counts. CDR3: CASSPGSSGVPNEQFF. CDR3 DNA: TGCGCCAGCAGCCCTGGCTCTAGCGGGGTACCCAATGAGCAGTTCTTC. V usage is TRBV4-1 and J usage is TRBJ2-1, with TRBD2 identical over 9 bases. Germline V gene lookup returns CDR1 MGHRA and CDR2 YSYEKL. With 4 bases clipped from V and 6 bases from J, the junction kept 10 bases outside the gene matches. The CDR3 has 16 amino acids.

The chain recombines TRBV20-1 with TRBJ2-2; D is ambiguous. CDR3 length: 13 residues. The germline V and J ends were trimmed by 4 bases and 7 bases, with 13 bases remaining between them. Germline CDR1 reads DFQATT; CDR2 reads SNEGSKA (reference sequence). CDR3 sequence: CSAKSVWDGELFF. The CDR3 nucleotides read TGCAGTGCTAAATCGGTCTGGGACGGGGAGCTGTTTTTT.

This clonotype was found many times. J is TRBJ2-5 and V is TRBV29-1, with D possibly TRBD1 on 6 matching bases. This CDR3 spans 15 amino acids. Per the germline V gene, CDR1 is SQVTM and CDR2 is ANQGSEA. The V gene lost 5 bases and the J gene lost 5 bases, with 21 bases spanning the gap. The CDR3 bases are TGCAGCGTTTTAGCTGGGACACACCGGTTGGAGACCCAGTACTTC. Encoded protein: CSVLAGTHRLETQYF.

This clonotype has just a few counts. V usage is TRBV9 and J usage is TRBJ2-7; 7 positions match TRBD2. Germline assignment: CDR1 SGDLS and CDR2 YYNGEE. The CDR3 is made up of 15 amino acids. The junction had 5 bases not matched to a gene; V was cut back by 2 bases and J by 0 bases. The CDR3 DNA reads TGTGCCAGCAGCGTGGGAGCGGGGAGCTCCTACGAGCAGTACTTC. This sequence encodes CASSVGAGSSYEQYF. The full variable domain, its missing parts supplied by reference TRBV9 and TRBJ2-7, is DSGVTQTPKHLITATGQRVTLRCSPRSGDLSVYWYQQSLDQGLQFLIQYYNGEERAKGNILERFSAQQFPDLHSELNLSSLELGDSALYFCASSVGAGSSYEQYFGPGTRLTVT.

The CDR3 DNA reads as TGTGCCAGCAGCCACGAACTAGCGGGAGGGGAAGAGACCCAGTACTTC. Translating gives CASSHELAGGEETQYF. The chain recombines TRBV6-6 with TRBJ2-5; 13 positions match TRBD2. The V segment lost 6 bases and the J segment 3 bases; nucleotides outside the gene matches: 7. The CDR3 contains 16 residues. CDR1 is MNHNY, CDR2 SVGAGI, per germline (reference sequence).

In its sample, this clonotype was seen a few times. The genes are TRBV24-1 and TRBJ2-3; TRBD1 is a possible D gene (7 bases). V gave up 0 bases and J gave up 4 bases, with 13 bases separating them. CDR3 length: 16 amino acids. Germline CDR1 is KGHDR and CDR2 is SFDVKD. The CDR3, as DNA: TGTGCCACCAGTGATTTGGCAGGGGGGAAGTCAGATACGCAGTATTTT. Translating gives CATSDLAGGKSDTQYF.

J is TRBJ1-1 and V is TRBV7-3; D ambiguous. Germline assignment: CDR1 SGHTA and CDR2 FQGTGA. V was clipped by 1 base and J by 4 bases, with 7 bases between them. CDR3 length equals 13 residues. CDR3 DNA: TGTGCCAGCAGCTTAATAGGCAGCACTGAAGCTTTCTTT. This codes for CASSLIGSTEAFF.

The genes are TRBV7-2 and TRBJ2-3, with 10 bases lining up with TRBD2. The CDR3 runs 16 residues. Germline loops: CDR1 SGHTA, CDR2 FQGNSA. Trimming cost V 0 bases and J 4 bases; bases outside gene matches: 4. The CDR3 region has the DNA TGTGCCAGCAGCTTAGCCAGCGGGAGGGCCCCAGATACGCAGTATTTT. Translating it yields CASSLASGRAPDTQYF. Combining the CDR3 with reference TRBV7-2 and TRBJ2-3 gives the whole variable domain GAGVSQSPSNKVTEKGKDVELRCDPISGHTALYWYRQSLGQGLEFLIYFQGNSAPDKSGLPSDRFSAERTGGSVSTLTIQRTQQEDSAVYLCASSLASGRAPDTQYFGPGTRLTVL.